This T cell receptor beta chain was observed in a study of human T cells and chemical hapten exposure (dated by TCRdb to about 2021). Broadly, across the study: For sensitization, 2% DPC in acetone was applied to a 2 cm by 2 cm area of upper inner arm skin. Throughout the approximately 24-week study period, patients were also given weekly therapeutic DPC doses on the scalp. Patch testing on the upper back used Finn chambers containing 0.01% DPC, with scoring done after 6 days according to International Contact Dermatitis Research Group standards. The patient cohort, mostly female, included alopecia areata with under or over 50% scalp involvement, alopecia totalis and alopecia universalis. Libraries were pooled for sequencing, and per-sample TCR yields varied mainly because of small differences in library volumes within the pool. Peripheral blood TCR repertoire changes were tracked in vivo in alopecia patients during primary and secondary sensitization to the hapten diphenylcyclopropenone (DPC). Blood was sampled from patients pre-sensitization (week 0) and at 2, 6 and about 24 weeks after DPC sensitization. For TCR sequencing, blood came from some 31 alopecia patients at anywhere from one to four time points (pre-sensitization, 2, 6 and 24 weeks). Paper-wide results and their limitations: Expanded TCRs formed significantly more large CDR3 similarity clusters than pre-sensitization or healthy control sets, consistent with antigen-driven responses. DPC sensitization did not change the number of TCRs with a frequency above 1 in 1000, and there was no evidence of changes in global repertoire structure. After repeated subsampling, changes were observed in the strength of the expansion versus patch-test correlation and in the threshold at which the correlation became significant. Alopecia, a presumed autoimmune disease, was present in all patients, so the immune response of the patients might differ from that of healthy individuals. Patch test score correlated positively with the number of PT1 expanded TCRs, reaching significance at thresholds 8, 16 and 32 but not at 4.

Trimming removed 5 bases from V and 8 bases from J; the gene matches leave 8 bases unexplained. Including cysteine and phenylalanine, the CDR3 has 14 amino acids. Solely the CDR3 DNA is kept, with 42 bases framed from the first base. According to the germline V gene, CDR1 reads SGHAT and CDR2 reads FQNNGV. This clonotype was found a few times. Its antigen target is currently unknown. Per-base quality was not reported, and no clone a single base away is much larger than it. Libraries were constructed by RACE. The instrument was a NextSeq 500. During library preparation, unique molecular identifiers were attached to individual cDNA molecules so that TCRs could be counted quantitatively and reproducibly. From each blood RNA sample, both TCR alpha and TCR beta chains were sequenced. The source study handled its data this way. Samples had a median of 95,638 TCRs, with a range from about 23,224 to 750,000. The Decombinator software suite was used to annotate V, J and CDR3 in the TCR reads. For PS versus PT1 abundance plots, all samples were subsampled to the same number of TCRs (28,000). Expanded TCRs were defined as absent before sensitization and observed at least eight times at the 2-week time point. TCRdb's own reprocessing of the public reads used fastp at Q25 and MiXCR and kept productive beta chains. Every distinct CDR3 protein forms one entry, paired with its most common genes and DNA. Here the V and J calls rest on TCRdb's processing, not on the authors' analysis. The sample records roughly 120,000 distinct CDR3 sequences, about 12% of which are singletons. The ten largest clones take up roughly 1.5% of the sample.

The meaning of the sample's time point label: patch test 1, 2 weeks after DPC sensitization. The sample's treatment or condition, from its label and the paper: therapeutic diphenylcyclopropenone sensitization with weekly scalp DPC. At every patch-test visit, the blood draw took place before the patch test was put on. To be eligible, patients had to be aged 18 to 70, diagnosed with alopecia and judged suitable for DPC therapy, while pregnant patients were excluded. Total RNA was isolated from unfractionated whole blood collected in Tempus Blood RNA tubes. The origin of this receptor is a woman in her forties or fifties with alopecia areata. Some clones in this sample may be carry-over from other donors' samples. The rearranged chain carries TRBV11-2 and TRBJ2-1; 8 nucleotides in the junction match TRBD2. This specimen was whole blood, taken in connection with sensitization to the hapten diphenylcyclopropenone (DPC). CDR3 region: CASSATGGRDEQFF. The sequence in DNA is TGTGCCAGCAGCGCCACGGGAGGGCGGGATGAGCAGTTCTTC.